This TCR beta chain derives from a study of CD8 T cells in ankylosing spondylitis. Quantitative barcoded 5'-RACE was used to prepare TCR beta libraries. TCRdb reanalysed the 5' RACE reads using MiXCR and keeps one entry per CDR3 protein. The repertoire holds 300,000 to 350,000 distinct CDR3 sequences, with less than 25% as singletons. As regards this clonotype: The antigen is not known.

General study results and limits: The clones that were linked to disease were reported to be significantly enriched in matched synovial fluid samples from ankylosing spondylitis patients. Seven or eight highly homologous variants made up a TCR beta motif, and this motif appeared characteristic of ankylosing spondylitis blood. CD8+ disease-linked clones were present at relatively low frequencies in blood.

The sequencing sample was made of blood, either unsorted or a sorted T cell fraction (not recorded which). The TCR comes from a female donor with ankylosing spondylitis or in good health (not recorded which).

The CDR3 spells CASSGNRSSSYNEQFF. The CDR3 nucleotides read TGCGCCAGCAGTGGGAACAGGTCCAGCTCCTACAATGAGCAGTTCTTC. The chain uses TRBV10-2 and TRBJ2-1; D perhaps matches TRBD1 (5 bases). The CDR3 spans 16 residues. The germline V and J ends were trimmed by 4 bases and 0 bases, with 13 bases remaining between them. Germline V gene data show CDR1 as WSHSY and CDR2 as SAAADI.